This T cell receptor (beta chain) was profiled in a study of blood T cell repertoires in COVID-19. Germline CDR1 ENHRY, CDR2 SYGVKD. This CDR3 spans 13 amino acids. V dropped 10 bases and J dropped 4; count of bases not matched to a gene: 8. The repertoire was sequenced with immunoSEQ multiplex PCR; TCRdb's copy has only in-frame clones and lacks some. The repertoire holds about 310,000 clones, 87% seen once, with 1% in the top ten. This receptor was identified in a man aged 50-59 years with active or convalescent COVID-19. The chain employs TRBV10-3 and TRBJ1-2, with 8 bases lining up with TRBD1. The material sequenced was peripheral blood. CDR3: CATGQGLPYGYTF. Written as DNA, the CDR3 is TGTGCCACCGGACAGGGCCTACCCTATGGCTACACCTTC.